The rows below give T cell receptor beta chains drawn from one sample of a study of CD8+ T cells in alopecia areata. TCRdb's table, derived via immunoSEQ multiplex PCR, lists solely in-frame clones and lacks some. Of about 190,000 clones listed, roughly 70% were seen once; the top ten hold approximately 1.2%. Sample: CD4+ T cells sorted from blood, taken at roughly week 49, from a patient treated with tofacitinib. Source of these receptors: a human donor with alopecia areata. Both conserved end residues are part of each CDR3. The D gene is left open where the match is weak. Not every row has a clone size; where given, it reads once, few, many or a size class.

V gene	D gene	clone size	J gene	CDR3 DNA	CDR3 protein
TRBV15	.	.	TRBJ1-5	TGTGCCACCAGCAGGACGGAGGGGTTTCAGCCCCAGCATTTT	CATSRTEGFQPQHF
TRBV4-3	.	few	TRBJ2-2	TGCGCCAGCAGCCAAGAGGCCCCCTTGCCCACCGGGGAGCTGTTTTTT	CASSQEAPLPTGELFF
TRBV9	TRBD2	.	TRBJ2-3	TGTGCCAGCAGCGCTAGCGGGGGGCACACAGATACGCAGTATTTT	CASSASGGHTDTQYF
TRBV7-9	TRBD1	.	TRBJ2-4	TGTGCCAGCAGCTTCGGACAGGACCTAGCCAAAAACATTCAGTACTTC	CASSFGQDLAKNIQYF
TRBV27	TRBD1	.	TRBJ2-5	TGTGCCAGCAGTTTGGTCGCAGGGGGCGGAGAGACCCAGTACTTC	CASSLVAGGGETQYF
TRBV27	TRBD1	once	TRBJ1-5	TGTGCCAGCAGGGACAGGCCGACGGGTCAGCCCCAGCATTTT	CASRDRPTGQPQHF
TRBV15	TRBD1	once	TRBJ2-5	TGTGCCACCAGCAGAGGACAGGGGGGACAAGAGACCCAGTACTTC	CATSRGQGGQETQYF
TRBV18	.	few	TRBJ1-2	TGTGCCAGCTCACCACCCGGACAGTTTGATGGCTACACCTTC	CASSPPGQFDGYTF
TRBV28	TRBD1	.	TRBJ2-7	TGTGCCAGCACCCCCCCCGGGACAGCACCATACGAGCAGTACTTC	CASTPPGTAPYEQYF
TRBV29-1	.	.	TRBJ2-5	TGCAGCGTTGAGCTGGGAGAGACCCAGTACTTC	CSVELGETQYF
TRBV5-1	.	.	TRBJ2-2	TGCGCCAGCAGCCTTTCAGGAAACACCGGGGAGCTGTTTTTT	CASSLSGNTGELFF
TRBV9	.	.	TRBJ1-6	TGTGCCAGCAGCGTAACAGGGAACGATTCACCCCTCCACTTT	CASSVTGNDSPLHF
TRBV29-1	.	once	TRBJ1-1	TGCAGCGTTGAAGAGGTAGGGGCTGAAGCTTTCTTT	CSVEEVGAEAFF
TRBV13	TRBD1	.	TRBJ1-2	TGTGCCAGCAGCCGAAGGACAGGGGGCTATGGCTACACCTTC	CASSRRTGGYGYTF
TRBV9	.	.	TRBJ1-2	TGTGCCAGCAGCGTGGACAGCTCTAACTATGGCTACACCTTC	CASSVDSSNYGYTF
TRBV6-6	TRBD1	.	TRBJ1-2	TGTGCCAGCAGTTACAGGGACAGGGTTGGCTACACCTTC	CASSYRDRVGYTF
TRBV4-3	.	.	TRBJ2-1	TGCGCCAGCAGCCCCGGACAGCCCGATGAGCAGTTCTTC	CASSPGQPDEQFF
TRBV12-5	.	.	TRBJ1-1	TGTGCTAGTGGTTTAAGGCAGCTGAGCACTGAAGCTTTCTTT	CASGLRQLSTEAFF
TRBV25-1	.	.	TRBJ1-2	TGTGCCAGCGGTTCCACCGGGACGCTCTATGGCTACACCTTC	CASGSTGTLYGYTF
TRBV27	.	.	TRBJ1-1	TGTGCCAGCAGTCTACTGGGTACAGGGCCAGGCACTGAAGCTTTCTTT	CASSLLGTGPGTEAFF
TRBV5-6	.	.	TRBJ2-5	TGTGCCAGCAGCTTGTGGTCGGGGTTCGGCAGGGAGACCCAGTACTTC	CASSLWSGFGRETQYF
TRBV29-1	TRBD1	.	TRBJ1-5	TGCAGCGTCGCGACAGGGGGGAACAATCAGCCCCAGCATTTT	CSVATGGNNQPQHF
TRBV9	.	.	TRBJ2-3	TGTGCCAGCAGCGTCACCACGGACCTAAGCACAGATACGCAGTATTTT	CASSVTTDLSTDTQYF
TRBV4-3	TRBD1	few	TRBJ2-7	TGCGCCAGCAGCCCAACCACCGGGACAGGGGTCTACGAGCAGTACTTC	CASSPTTGTGVYEQYF
TRBV5-1	.	few	TRBJ2-3	TGCGCCAGCAGCTTGGCCTCGGCGGGGAACACAGATACGCAGTATTTT	CASSLASAGNTDTQYF
TRBV30	.	.	TRBJ2-1	TGTGCCTGGGGTTTTGAGGGGTCACGCCACAATGAGCAGTTCTTC	CAWGFEGSRHNEQFF
TRBV29-1	.	few	TRBJ2-7	TGCAGCGTTGAAGCCCAGGGGGGCTTTGGGGAGCAGTACTTC	CSVEAQGGFGEQYF
TRBV7-8	.	few	TRBJ2-1	TGTGCCAGCAGCTTAGACGGGGGGCCCTACAATGAGCAGTTCTTC	CASSLDGGPYNEQFF
TRBV29-1	TRBD1	.	TRBJ2-7	TGCAGCGTTACCGGGACAGGAGCCTACGAGCAGTACTTC	CSVTGTGAYEQYF
TRBV6-6	.	.	TRBJ1-1	TGTGCCAGCAGTTACGGGCAGGGAAGCACTGAAGCTTTCTTT	CASSYGQGSTEAFF
TRBV29-1	.	few	TRBJ1-1	TGCAGCGTTGGGTTCAGAAACACTGAAGCTTTCTTT	CSVGFRNTEAFF
TRBV6-1	.	.	TRBJ1-2	TGTGCCAGCAGTGGAGGGGCCGCCGGCGCGAGTGGCTACACCTTC	CASSGGAAGASGYTF
TRBV29-1	.	.	TRBJ1-1	TGCAGCGTTGGGGGGGGATCGGGAATGAACACTGAAGCTTTCTTT	CSVGGGSGMNTEAFF
TRBV18	.	.	TRBJ2-5	TGTGCCAGCTCACCACCCATAACAGAGACCCAGTACTTC	CASSPPITETQYF
TRBV9	.	.	TRBJ1-2	TGTGCCAGCAGCGGAGAAGGTTATGGCTACACCTTC	CASSGEGYGYTF
TRBV11-3	.	.	TRBJ2-1	TGTGCCAGCAGCTTAGATCAGGGGAACGAGCAGTTCTTC	CASSLDQGNEQFF
TRBV10-3	.	.	TRBJ2-6	TGTGCCATCGCGGATGGGGCCAACGTCCTGACTTTC	CAIADGANVLTF
TRBV11-2	.	.	TRBJ1-1	TGTGCCAGCAGCTTAGTAGACTCCACGGCTTTCTTT	CASSLVDSTAFF
TRBV29-1	.	.	TRBJ2-7	TGCAGCGTTGAAGAGGGCTCCTACGAGCAGTACTTC	CSVEEGSYEQYF
TRBV29-1	.	.	TRBJ2-1	TGCAGCGTTGAGGGGGCTTATGAGCAGTTCTTC	CSVEGAYEQFF
TRBV9	TRBD2	.	TRBJ2-5	TGTGCCAGCAGCGTATCAGCGGGGGATAAACAAGAGACCCAGTACTTC	CASSVSAGDKQETQYF